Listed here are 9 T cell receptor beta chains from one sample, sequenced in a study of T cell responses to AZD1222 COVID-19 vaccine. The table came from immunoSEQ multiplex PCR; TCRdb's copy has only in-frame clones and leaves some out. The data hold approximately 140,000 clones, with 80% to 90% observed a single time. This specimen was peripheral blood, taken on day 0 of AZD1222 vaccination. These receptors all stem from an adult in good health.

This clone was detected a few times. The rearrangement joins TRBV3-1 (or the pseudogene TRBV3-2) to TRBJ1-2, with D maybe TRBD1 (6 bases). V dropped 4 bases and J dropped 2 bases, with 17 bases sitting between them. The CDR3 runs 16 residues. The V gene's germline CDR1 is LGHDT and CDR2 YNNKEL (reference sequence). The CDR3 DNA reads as TGTGCCAGCAGCCTCCGGCCGGGGGCTGTGAACTATGGCTACACCTTC. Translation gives CASSLRPGAVNYGYTF.

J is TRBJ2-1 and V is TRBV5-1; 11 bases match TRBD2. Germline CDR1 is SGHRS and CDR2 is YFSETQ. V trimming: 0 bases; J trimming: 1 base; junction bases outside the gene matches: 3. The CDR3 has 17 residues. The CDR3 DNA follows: TGCGCCAGCAGCTTGGGTTTAGCGGGAGGGTCCTACAATGAGCAGTTCTTC. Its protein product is CASSLGLAGGSYNEQFF.

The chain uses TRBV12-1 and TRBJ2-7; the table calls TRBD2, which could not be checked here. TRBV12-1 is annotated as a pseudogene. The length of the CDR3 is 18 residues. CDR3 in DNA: TGTGCCAGCAGCTCCTTACTAGCGGGAGGCCTTCCATCCTACGAGCAGTACTTC. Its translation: CASSSLLAGGLPSYEQYF.

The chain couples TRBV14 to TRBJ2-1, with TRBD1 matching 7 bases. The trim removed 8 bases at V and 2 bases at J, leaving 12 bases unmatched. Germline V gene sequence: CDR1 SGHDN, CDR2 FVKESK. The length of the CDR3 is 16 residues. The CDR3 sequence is CASSYSRDSPYNEQFF. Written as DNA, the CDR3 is TGTGCCAGCTCCTATAGCAGGGACAGTCCCTACAATGAGCAGTTCTTC.

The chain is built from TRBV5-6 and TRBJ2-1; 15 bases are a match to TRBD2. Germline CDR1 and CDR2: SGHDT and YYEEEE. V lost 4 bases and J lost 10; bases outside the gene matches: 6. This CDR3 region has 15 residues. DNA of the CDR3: TGTGCCAGCAGCCTGGGAGGGACTAGCGGGAGGGAGCAGTTCTTC. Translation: CASSLGGTSGREQFF.

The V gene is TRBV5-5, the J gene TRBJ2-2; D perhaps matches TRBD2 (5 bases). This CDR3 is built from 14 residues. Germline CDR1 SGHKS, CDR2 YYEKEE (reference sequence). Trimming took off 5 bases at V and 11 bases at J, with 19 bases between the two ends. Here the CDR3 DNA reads TGTGCCAGCAGTCGGACTGAAGCGGTGGGAGAGCTGTTTTTT. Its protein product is CASSRTEAVGELFF.

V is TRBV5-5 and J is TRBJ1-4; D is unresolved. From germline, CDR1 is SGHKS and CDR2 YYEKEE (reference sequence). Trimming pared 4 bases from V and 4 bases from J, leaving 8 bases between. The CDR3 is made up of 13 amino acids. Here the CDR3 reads CASSVGVNEKLFF. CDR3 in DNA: TGTGCCAGCAGCGTCGGGGTTAATGAAAAACTGTTTTTT.

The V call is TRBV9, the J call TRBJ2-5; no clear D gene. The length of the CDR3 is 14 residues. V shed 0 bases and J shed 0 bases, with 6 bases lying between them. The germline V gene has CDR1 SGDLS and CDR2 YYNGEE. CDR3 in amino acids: CASSVEVYQETQYF. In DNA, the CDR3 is TGTGCCAGCAGCGTAGAAGTGTACCAAGAGACCCAGTACTTC.

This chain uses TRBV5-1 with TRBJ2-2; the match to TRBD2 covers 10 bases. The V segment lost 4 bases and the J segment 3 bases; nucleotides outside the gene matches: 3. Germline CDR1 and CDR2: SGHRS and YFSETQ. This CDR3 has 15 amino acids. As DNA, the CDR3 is TGCGCCAGCAGCCCGCTAGCGGGAGACACCGGGGAGCTGTTTTTT. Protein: CASSPLAGDTGELFF.